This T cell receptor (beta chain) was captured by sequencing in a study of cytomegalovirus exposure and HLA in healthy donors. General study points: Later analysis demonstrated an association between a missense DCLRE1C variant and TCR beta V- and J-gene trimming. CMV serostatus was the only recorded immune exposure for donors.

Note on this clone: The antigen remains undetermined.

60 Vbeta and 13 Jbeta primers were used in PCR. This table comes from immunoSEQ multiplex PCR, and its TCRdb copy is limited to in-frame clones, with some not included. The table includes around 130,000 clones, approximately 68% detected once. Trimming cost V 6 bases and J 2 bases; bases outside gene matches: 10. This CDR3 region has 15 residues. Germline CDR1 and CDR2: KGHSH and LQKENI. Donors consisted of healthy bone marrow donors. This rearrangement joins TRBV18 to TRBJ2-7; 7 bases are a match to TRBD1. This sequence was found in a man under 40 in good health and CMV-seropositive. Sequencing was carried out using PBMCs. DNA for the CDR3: TGTGCCAGCTCGGGATACCGGGACAGTACCTACGAGCAGTACTTC. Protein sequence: CASSGYRDSTYEQYF. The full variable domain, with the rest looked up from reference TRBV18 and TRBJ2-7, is NAGVMQNPRHLVRRRGQEARLRCSPMKGHSHVYWYRQLPEEGLKFMVYLQKENIIDESGMPKERFSAEFPKEGPSILRIQQVVRGDSAAYFCASSGYRDSTYEQYFGPGTRLTVT.